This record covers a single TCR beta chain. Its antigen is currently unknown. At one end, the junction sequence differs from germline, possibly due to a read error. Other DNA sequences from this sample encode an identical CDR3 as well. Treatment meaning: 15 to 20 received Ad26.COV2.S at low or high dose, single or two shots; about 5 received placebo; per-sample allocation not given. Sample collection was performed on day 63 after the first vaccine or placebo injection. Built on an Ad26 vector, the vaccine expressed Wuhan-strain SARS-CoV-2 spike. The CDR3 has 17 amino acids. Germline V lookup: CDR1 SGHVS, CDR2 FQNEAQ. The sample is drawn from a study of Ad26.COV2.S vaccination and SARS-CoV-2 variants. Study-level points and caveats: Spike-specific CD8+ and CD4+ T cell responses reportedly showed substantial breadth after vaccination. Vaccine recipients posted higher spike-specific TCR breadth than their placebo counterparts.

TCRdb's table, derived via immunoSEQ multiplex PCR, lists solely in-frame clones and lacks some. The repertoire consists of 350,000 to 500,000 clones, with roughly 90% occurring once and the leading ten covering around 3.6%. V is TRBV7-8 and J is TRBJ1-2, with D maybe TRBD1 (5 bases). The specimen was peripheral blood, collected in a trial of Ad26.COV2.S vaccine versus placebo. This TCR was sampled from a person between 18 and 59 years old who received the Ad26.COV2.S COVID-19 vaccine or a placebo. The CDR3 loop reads CASSLDPQGSLGYGYTF. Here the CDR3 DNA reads TGTGCCAGCAGCTTAGACCCCCAGGGTAGCCTAGGCTATGGTTACACCTTC.